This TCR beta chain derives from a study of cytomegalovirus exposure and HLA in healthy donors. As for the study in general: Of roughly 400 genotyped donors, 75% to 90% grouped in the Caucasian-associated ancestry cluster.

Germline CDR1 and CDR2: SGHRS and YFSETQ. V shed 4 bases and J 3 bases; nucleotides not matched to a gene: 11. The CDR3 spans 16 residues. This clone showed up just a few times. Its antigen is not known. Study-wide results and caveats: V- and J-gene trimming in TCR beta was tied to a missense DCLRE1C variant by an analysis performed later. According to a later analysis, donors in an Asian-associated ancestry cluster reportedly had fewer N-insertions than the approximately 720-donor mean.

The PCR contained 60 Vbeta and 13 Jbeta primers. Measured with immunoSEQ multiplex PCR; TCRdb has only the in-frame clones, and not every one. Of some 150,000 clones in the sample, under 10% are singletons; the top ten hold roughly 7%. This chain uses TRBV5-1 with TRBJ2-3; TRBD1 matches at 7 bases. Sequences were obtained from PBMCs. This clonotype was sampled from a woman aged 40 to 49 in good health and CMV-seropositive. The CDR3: CASSTGQAFLTDTQYF. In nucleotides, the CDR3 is TGCGCCAGCAGCACCGGACAGGCATTTTTGACAGATACGCAGTATTTT.